The T cell receptor (beta chain) under discussion was sequenced for a study of CD8+ T cells in alopecia areata. Study as a whole: Treated patients took oral tofacitinib at 5 to 10 mg twice daily.

RNA, once extracted, was reverse transcribed into cDNA for use as the sequencing template. Sequenced by immunoSEQ multiplex PCR; TCRdb stores in-frame clones only, minus some. The table records fewer than 150,000 clones, 45% to 60% of them present only once. The V gene end was trimmed by 2 bases and the J gene end by 1 base; junction bases not matched to a gene: 9. The CDR3 runs 18 residues. CDR1 is SGHTA and CDR2 is FQGTGA in the germline V gene. The chain combines TRBV7-3 with TRBJ2-3; 10 positions agree with TRBD1. Source: CD4+ T cells sorted from blood, taken at week 0. This receptor was obtained from a human donor with alopecia areata. As DNA, the CDR3 is TGTGCCAGCAGCTTATTGGGTCCAGGGACAGGGGGCACAGATACGCAGTATTTT. Its translation: CASSLLGPGTGGTDTQYF.